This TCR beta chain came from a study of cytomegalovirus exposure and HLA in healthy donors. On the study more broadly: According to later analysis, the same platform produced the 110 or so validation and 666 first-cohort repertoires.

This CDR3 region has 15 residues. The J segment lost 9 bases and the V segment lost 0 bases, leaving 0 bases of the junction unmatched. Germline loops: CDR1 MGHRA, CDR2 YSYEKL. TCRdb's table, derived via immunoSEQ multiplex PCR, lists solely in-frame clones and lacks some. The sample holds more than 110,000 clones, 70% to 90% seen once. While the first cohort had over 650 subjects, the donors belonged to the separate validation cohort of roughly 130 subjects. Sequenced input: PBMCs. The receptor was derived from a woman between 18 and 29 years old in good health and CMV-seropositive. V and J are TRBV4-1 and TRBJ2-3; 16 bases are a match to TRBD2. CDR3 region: CASSQEGLAGGTQYF. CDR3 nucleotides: TGCGCCAGCAGCCAAGAGGGACTAGCGGGGGGGACGCAGTATTTT.